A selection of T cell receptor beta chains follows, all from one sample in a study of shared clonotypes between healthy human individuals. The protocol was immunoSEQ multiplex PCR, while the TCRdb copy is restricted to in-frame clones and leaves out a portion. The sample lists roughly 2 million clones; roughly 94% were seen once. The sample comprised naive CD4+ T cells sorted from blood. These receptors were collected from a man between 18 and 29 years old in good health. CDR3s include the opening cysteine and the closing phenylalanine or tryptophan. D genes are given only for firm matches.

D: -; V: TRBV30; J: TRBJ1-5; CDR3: CAWSGQGDQPQHF; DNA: TGTGCCTGGAGCGGTCAAGGGGATCAGCCCCAGCATTTT
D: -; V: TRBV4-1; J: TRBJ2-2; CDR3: CASSQTRGPGELFF; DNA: TGCGCCAGCAGCCAGACCAGGGGACCCGGGGAGCTGTTTTTT
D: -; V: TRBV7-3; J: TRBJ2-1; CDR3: CASSLTPLGGGHNEQFF; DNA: TGTGCCAGCAGCTTAACCCCTCTAGGGGGGGGCCACAATGAGCAGTTCTTC
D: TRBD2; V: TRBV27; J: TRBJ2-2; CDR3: CASRPLAGGITGELFF; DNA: TGTGCCAGCAGGCCTCTAGCGGGAGGAATCACCGGGGAGCTGTTTTTT
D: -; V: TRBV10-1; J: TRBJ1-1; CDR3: CASSESGRNTEAFF; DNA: TGCGCCAGCAGTGAGTCGGGTCGGAACACTGAAGCTTTCTTT
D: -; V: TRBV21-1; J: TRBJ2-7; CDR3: CASSKVRTSGRSYEQYF; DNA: TGTGCCAGCAGCAAAGTTAGGACTAGCGGGAGAAGCTACGAGCAGTACTTC
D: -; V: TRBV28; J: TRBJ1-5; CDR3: CASSSSAGDHQPQHF; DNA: TGTGCCAGCAGTTCATCAGCAGGGGACCATCAGCCCCAGCATTTT
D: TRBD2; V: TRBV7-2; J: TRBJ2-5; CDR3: CASSSVSGVSQETQYF; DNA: TGTGCCAGCAGCTCGGTTAGCGGGGTTAGCCAAGAGACCCAGTACTTC
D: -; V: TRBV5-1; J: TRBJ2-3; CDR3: CASIDSASTDTQYF; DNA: TGCGCCAGCATCGACAGCGCTAGCACAGATACGCAGTATTTT
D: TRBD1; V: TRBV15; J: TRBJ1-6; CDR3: CATSRDQGTVDSPLHF; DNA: TGTGCCACCAGCAGAGATCAGGGGACAGTCGATTCACCCCTCCACTTT